The 21 T cell receptor beta chains reported below all come from one sample, sequenced in a study of shared clonotypes between healthy human individuals. CD8 cells classed as naive were CD45RO-negative and positively selected for CCR7, excluding terminally differentiated effector memory CD45RA+ cells. Clones were read by immunoSEQ multiplex PCR, and TCRdb kept only the in-frame ones, dropping some. The sample shows about 800,000 clones, 96% of them seen only once. Sample: naive CD8+ T cells sorted from blood. Receptor source: a man aged 25-45 years in good health.

The chain employs TRBV7-8 and TRBJ1-1; D is unclear. Trimming left V 3 bases short and J 6 bases short, with 14 bases between. The CDR3 loop spans 14 amino acids. Germline V gene lookup returns CDR1 SGHVS and CDR2 FQNEAQ. The chain's CDR3 is CASSFPRPLAEAFF. The CDR3 DNA reads as TGTGCCAGCAGCTTTCCCAGACCGTTAGCTGAAGCTTTCTTT.

This sequence joins TRBV28 and TRBJ2-5; weak D call: TRBD2 (5 bases). Germline V CDR1 and CDR2: MDHEN, SYDVKM. V was cut by 2 bases and J by 7 bases, with 17 bases left in between. The CDR3 is made up of 15 amino acids. CDR3 in DNA: TGTGCCAGCAGTTTAGTCCACGGAGGACCGGCGACCCAGTACTTC. This sequence encodes CASSLVHGGPATQYF.

The chain recombines TRBV27 with TRBJ1-1; D is ambiguous. The CDR3 covers 14 residues. Germline V lookup: CDR1 MNHEY, CDR2 SMNVEV (reference sequence). The ends were cut back, 2 bases at V and 0 bases at J, with 7 bases in the middle. CDR3 sequence: CASSLVWMNTEAFF. In DNA form, the CDR3 reads TGTGCCAGCAGTTTAGTGTGGATGAACACTGAAGCTTTCTTT.

CDR3 amino acids: CASSTQQVGGYGYTF. CDR3 DNA: TGTGCCAGCAGTACCCAACAGGTTGGCGGCTATGGCTACACCTTC. The chain uses TRBV27 and TRBJ1-2; possibly TRBD1 for D (5 bases). There are 15 residues in the CDR3. The V and J ends lost 5 bases and 4 bases respectively, with 17 bases between them. The germline V gene has CDR1 MNHEY and CDR2 SMNVEV (reference sequence).

The CDR3 bases are TGTGCCAGCAGGGTGACTAGCGAGAGCTCCTACAATGAGCAGTTCTTC. This gives the protein CASRVTSESSYNEQFF. This chain links TRBV2 with TRBJ2-1; 8 positions match TRBD2. CDR1 SNHLY and CDR2 FYNNEI come from the germline V gene. V lost 6 bases to trimming and J lost 0 bases; unmatched junction nucleotides: 7. This CDR3 is 16 amino acids long.

The J gene is TRBJ2-7, the V gene TRBV29-1; 7 bases fit TRBD1. The CDR3 sequence is 17 residues long. Germline assignment: CDR1 SQVTM and CDR2 ANQGSEA. Trimming at V came to 0 bases and at J to 3 bases, leaving 14 bases not matched to a gene. This CDR3 reads CSVEEPVRQGAVYEQYF. As DNA, the CDR3 is TGCAGCGTTGAAGAGCCCGTGAGACAGGGAGCGGTCTACGAGCAGTACTTC.

The rearrangement joins TRBV7-9 to TRBJ1-4; 8 bases match TRBD1. This CDR3 has 14 amino acids. CDR1 is SEHNR, CDR2 FQNEAQ, per germline (reference sequence). V lost 7 bases to trimming and J lost 7 bases; unmatched junction nucleotides: 8. The CDR3 DNA reads TGTGCCAGCATCCAGGGGGCAGGGGGTGAAAAACTGTTTTTT. It specifies CASIQGAGGEKLFF.

This sequence joins TRBV6-6 and TRBJ2-7; a possible D gene is TRBD2 (5 bases). The germline V and J ends were trimmed by 8 bases and 5 bases, with 22 bases remaining between them. CDR3 length: 15 residues. The germline V gene encodes CDR1 MNHNY and CDR2 SVGAGI (reference sequence). CDR3 region: CASWNPELVGHEQYF. The CDR3 DNA reads TGTGCCAGCTGGAACCCGGAACTAGTCGGCCACGAGCAGTACTTC.

The chain combines TRBV4-1 with TRBJ1-1; D remains ambiguous. This CDR3 contains 15 residues. Germline CDR1 MGHRA, CDR2 YSYEKL. Trimming left V 1 base short and J 0 bases short, with 9 bases between. DNA of the CDR3: TGCGCCAGCAGCCAAGGTTGGGGATTGAACACTGAAGCTTTCTTT. Encoded protein: CASSQGWGLNTEAFF.

This chain uses TRBV5-6 with TRBJ2-7, with D possibly matching TRBD1 (6 bases). Germline values: CDR1 SGHDT, CDR2 YYEEEE. Trimming left V 0 bases short and J 8 bases short, with 12 bases between. There are 13 residues in the CDR3. The CDR3 is CASSLALGAKQYF. In DNA, the CDR3 is TGTGCCAGCAGCTTGGCATTGGGGGCGAAGCAGTACTTC.

The chain combines TRBV6-1 with TRBJ1-4; no clear D gene. This CDR3 has 15 amino acids. The germline V and J ends were trimmed by 2 bases and 8 bases, with 15 bases remaining between them. The germline V gene encodes CDR1 MNHNS and CDR2 SASEGT. CDR3 nucleotides: TGTGCCAGCAGTGAAAGCTGGGGTTTAACGGAAAAACTGTTTTTT. Translating gives CASSESWGLTEKLFF.

The J gene is TRBJ1-1, the V gene TRBV6-5; possible D gene TRBD1, 6 bases. The CDR3 is 14 amino acids. V was cut by 6 bases and J by 3 bases, with 14 bases left in between. Germline loops: CDR1 MNHEY, CDR2 SVGAGI. The CDR3 sequence is CASRKVRGDTEAFF. In DNA form, the CDR3 reads TGTGCCAGCAGAAAGGTCAGGGGAGACACTGAAGCTTTCTTT.

The chain combines TRBV29-1 with TRBJ1-3; no reliable D call. Trimming removed 4 bases at V and 1 base at J, with 8 bases between. From germline, CDR1 is SQVTM and CDR2 ANQGSEA. This CDR3 is built from 13 residues. The CDR3 coding sequence is TGCAGCGTTGTTGTGGGATCTGGAAACACCATATATTTT. This translates into CSVVVGSGNTIYF. Full variable domain (rest looked up from reference TRBV29-1 and TRBJ1-3): SAVISQKPSRDICQRGTSLTIQCQVDSQVTMMFWYRQQPGQSLTLIATANQGSEATYESGFVIDKFPISRPNLTFSTLTVSNMSPEDSSIYLCSVVVGSGNTIYFGEGSWLTVV.

The chain carries TRBV27 and TRBJ1-2; no reliable D call. V lost 3 bases and J lost 8, with 19 bases in between. The CDR3 extends over 15 amino acids. Germline V gives CDR1 MNHEY, CDR2 SMNVEV (reference sequence). The CDR3 DNA is TGTGCCAGCAGTTTGTTTCTGGCAGGATTGGGCGGCTACACCTTC. Protein: CASSLFLAGLGGYTF.

The chain is built from TRBV28 and TRBJ2-5, with 11 bases fitting TRBD2. Germline CDR1 reads MDHEN; CDR2 reads SYDVKM. The CDR3 extends over 19 amino acids. Trimming took 3 bases from V and 1 from J; bases not matched to a gene: 13. CDR3 in amino acids: CASSFPPRLAGGTQETQYF. The CDR3 nucleotides are TGTGCCAGCAGTTTTCCGCCCCGGCTAGCGGGAGGCACCCAAGAGACCCAGTACTTC. The full variable domain, completed using reference TRBV28 and TRBJ2-5, is DVKVTQSSRYLVKRTGEKVFLECVQDMDHENMFWYRQDPGLGLRLIYFSYDVKMKEKGDIPEGYSVSREKKERFSLILESASTNQTSMYLCASSFPPRLAGGTQETQYFGPGTRLLVL.

V usage is TRBV5-6 and J usage is TRBJ2-5; 9 nucleotides align to TRBD1. Germline CDR1 SGHDT, CDR2 YYEEEE. This CDR3 comprises 15 residues. V shed 2 bases and J 4 bases; nucleotides not matched to a gene: 6. The DNA for the CDR3 is TGTGCCAGCAGCTTCTCAGGACAGGGGAGAGAGACCCAGTACTTC. This sequence encodes CASSFSGQGRETQYF.

The chain joins TRBV15 to TRBJ2-2, with D unclear. CDR1 and CDR2 (germline): LNHNV, YYDKDF (reference sequence). Trimming stripped 4 bases from V and 2 bases from J, with 5 bases between. This CDR3 region has 13 residues. CDR3 DNA sequence: TGTGCCACCAGCAACACTAACACCGGGGAGCTGTTTTTT. It yields the protein CATSNTNTGELFF.

The rearrangement links TRBV12-5 to TRBJ2-7; 13 bases map to TRBD2. Germline V CDR1 and CDR2: LGHNT, FRNRAP. Trimming removed 7 bases from V and 2 bases from J; junction bases left unmatched: 5. The length of the CDR3 is 15 residues. The CDR3 DNA is TGTGCTAGTGCCCGAGGGACTAGCGGGACCTACGAGCAGTACTTC. Translated: CASARGTSGTYEQYF.

About this clone itself: The same CDR3 also results from other DNA sequences found in this sample. The rearrangement links TRBV5-6 to TRBJ1-5, with a weak D call TRBD1 (6 bases). The length of the CDR3 is 14 residues. Germline V gene sequence: CDR1 SGHDT, CDR2 YYEEEE. V was trimmed by 1 base and J by 7 bases, leaving 12 bases between them. CDR3 sequence (DNA): TGTGCCAGCAGCTTGTGGGGGGGCGGACAGCCCCAGCATTTT. Its translation: CASSLWGGGQPQHF.

The rearrangement joins TRBV20-1 to TRBJ2-1; unclear D gene. V gave up 2 bases and J gave up 9 bases, with 8 bases separating them. Per the germline V gene, CDR1 is DFQATT and CDR2 is SNEGSKA (reference sequence). CDR3 length equals 11 residues. The CDR3 loop is CSARRAPEQFF. For the CDR3, the DNA is TGCAGTGCTAGACGAGCTCCTGAGCAGTTCTTC.

The chain joins TRBV28 to TRBJ2-4; 9 bases agree with TRBD2. The trim removed 5 bases at V and 6 bases at J, leaving 11 bases unmatched. In germline, CDR1 is MDHEN, CDR2 SYDVKM. The CDR3 runs 16 residues. CDR3 in amino acids: CASSPIAGDGLNIQYF. The CDR3 DNA follows: TGTGCCAGCAGTCCCATAGCGGGAGATGGTTTAAACATTCAGTACTTC. Filled out from reference TRBV28 and TRBJ2-4, the complete variable domain reads DVKVTQSSRYLVKRTGEKVFLECVQDMDHENMFWYRQDPGLGLRLIYFSYDVKMKEKGDIPEGYSVSREKKERFSLILESASTNQTSMYLCASSPIAGDGLNIQYFGAGTRLSVL.